A selection of T cell receptor beta chains follows, all from one sample in a study of blood T cell repertoires in COVID-19. Here immunoSEQ multiplex PCR was the method, and the copy in TCRdb shows in-frame clones only, minus some. The table includes tens of thousands of clones, around 84% detected once. Specimen: peripheral blood. Receptor source: a man over 45 with acute or convalescent COVID-19. The CDR3 runs from the conserved cysteine through the conserved F or W. Each record gives: clone size, D gene, J gene, V gene, CDR3 protein, CDR3 DNA. A D gene is named only where the DNA matches it firmly. Size is stated for part of the rows, as once, few or many counts, or as a class when the clone is expanded.

-,TRBD2,TRBJ2-1,TRBV9,CASSSPGLAGEEQFF,TGTGCCAGCAGCTCACCGGGACTAGCGGGAGAGGAGCAGTTCTTC
-,TRBD1,TRBJ1-5,TRBV20-1,CSASYPGGQPQHF,TGCAGTGCTAGTTACCCAGGGGGTCAGCCCCAGCATTTT
-,-,TRBJ2-7,TRBV21-1,CASSKARVGAEQYF,TGTGCCAGCAGCAAAGCACGGGTGGGGGCCGAGCAGTACTTC
once,-,TRBJ1-5,TRBV12-3/TRBV12-4,CASSLSPPQHF,TGTGCCAGCAGTCTTAGTCCGCCCCAGCATTTT
-,-,TRBJ1-4,TRBV15,CATREGQTNEKLFF,TGTGCCACCAGGGAGGGGCAAACTAATGAAAAACTGTTTTTT
once,TRBD1,TRBJ2-7,TRBV6-5,CASTLDRAYEQYF,TGTGCCAGCACTCTGGACAGGGCCTACGAGCAGTACTTC
few,-,TRBJ1-2,TRBV5-1,CASSLTLDYGYTF,TGCGCCAGCAGCTTGACACTAGACTATGGCTACACCTTC
-,-,TRBJ2-3,TRBV10-1,CASRARRQTDTQYF,TGCGCCAGCAGGGCAAGGAGGCAAACGGATACGCAGTATTTT
once,-,TRBJ1-6,TRBV19,CASSTDRNSPLHF,TGTGCCAGTAGTACCGACAGGAATTCACCCCTCCACTTT
-,TRBD1,TRBJ1-2,TRBV10-3,CATSDRGGYGYTF,TGTGCCACCTCGGACAGGGGGGGGTATGGCTACACCTTC
-,-,TRBJ2-7,TRBV11-2,CASSPDSLSYEQYF,TGTGCCAGCAGCCCGGACTCCCTCTCCTACGAGCAGTACTTC
once,-,TRBJ1-4,TRBV30,CAWSVWGREDEKLFF,TGTGCCTGGAGTGTATGGGGCAGGGAGGATGAAAAACTGTTTTTT
-,TRBD1,TRBJ2-1,TRBV11-2,CASSFPLDRGLHNEQFF,TGTGCCAGCAGCTTCCCCCTGGACAGGGGTCTTCACAATGAGCAGTTCTTC
-,-,TRBJ1-5,TRBV29-1,CSVGQGSNQPQHF,TGCAGCGTTGGGCAGGGAAGCAATCAGCCCCAGCATTTT
-,-,TRBJ1-6,TRBV27,CASSSRPSGLGSPLHF,TGTGCCAGCAGTTCGCGCCCCTCCGGACTGGGTTCACCCCTCCACTTT
-,TRBD1,TRBJ2-2,TRBV5-5,CASSSDRAKFITYGGELFF,TGTGCCAGCAGCTCCGACAGGGCCAAATTCATAACATATGGCGGGGAGCTGTTTTTT
-,-,TRBJ1-3,TRBV6-5,CASSYSRALRGNTIYF,TGTGCCAGCAGTTACTCCAGGGCCCTCCGTGGAAACACCATATATTTT